These 22 T cell receptor beta chains were all obtained from the same sample, sequenced in a study of T-cell memory formation after mild COVID-19. TCRdb analysed the 5' RACE reads with MiXCR anew, one entry per CDR3 protein. The sample comprises under 600,000 distinct CDR3 sequences, less than 25% of which are singletons, and 7.5% to 9.5% rests with the top ten. The material sequenced was PBMCs or a T cell subset sorted from them (not recorded which). The receptors shown here come from an adult woman who had mild COVID-19 (a few samples of this study predate the infection). Cell type and time point are not known.

This clonotype has just a few counts. The chain carries TRBV29-1 and TRBJ2-7; D gene ambiguous. The CDR3 has 13 amino acids. Germline CDR1 is SQVTM and CDR2 is ANQGSEA. With 5 bases removed from V and 2 bases from J, the gap between germline ends came to 13 bases. CDR3 loop: CSVLVEKTYEQYF. Written as DNA, the CDR3 is TGCAGCGTTTTAGTAGAGAAGACCTACGAGCAGTACTTC.

The J gene is TRBJ2-3, the V gene TRBV4-3; D possibly corresponds to TRBD2 (5 bases). CDR1 is LGHNA and CDR2 is YSLEER in the germline V gene. This CDR3 is built from 16 residues. Trimming left V 0 bases short and J 6 bases short, with 16 bases between. The CDR3, as DNA: TGCGCCAGCAGCCAAGATCGGCTAGCTCACTCGGATACGCAGTATTTT. Amino acids: CASSQDRLAHSDTQYF.

This clonotype came up a few times. The chain has TRBV6-2 or TRBV6-3 and TRBJ2-6, with D unresolved. Trimming removed 7 bases from V and 0 bases from J, with 13 bases in between. The CDR3 is 16 amino acids. Germline CDR1 reads MNHEY; CDR2 reads SVGEGT. CDR3 loop: CASTSYLHSGANVLTF. The CDR3, as DNA: TGTGCCAGCACCTCGTACTTACACTCTGGGGCCAACGTCCTGACTTTC.

The table lists this clonotype with a few counts. The rearrangement joins TRBV2 to TRBJ1-2, with D possibly TRBD1 on 5 matching bases. Germline CDR1 and CDR2: SNHLY and FYNNEI. CDR3 length: 14 amino acids. V lost 2 bases and J lost 3, with 10 bases in between. CDR3 loop: CASSELQVHYGYTF. In nucleotides, the CDR3 is TGTGCCAGCAGTGAACTACAGGTCCACTATGGCTACACCTTC. Supplemented by reference TRBV2 and TRBJ1-2, the full variable domain reads EPEVTQTPSHQVTQMGQEVILRCVPISNHLYFYWYRQILGQKVEFLVSFYNNEISEKSEIFDDQFSVERPDGSNFTLKIRSTKLEDSAMYFCASSELQVHYGYTFGSGTRLTVV.

The rearrangement links TRBV12-3 or TRBV12-4 to TRBJ2-1; tentatively, D is TRBD2 (6 bases). V was cut by 5 bases and J by 0 bases, with 17 bases left in between. This CDR3 contains 17 residues. CDR3 nucleotides: TGTGCCAGCAGTCCCAAAGACTCAGCGGGCTCCTACAATGAGCAGTTCTTC. The encoded protein is CASSPKDSAGSYNEQFF.

This clonotype has a handful of counts. V is TRBV9 and J is TRBJ2-1, with D perhaps matching TRBD1 (7 bases). Looked up from germline, CDR1 is SGDLS and CDR2 is YYNGEE. The CDR3 runs 14 residues. Trimming pared 0 bases from V and 6 bases from J, leaving 10 bases between. The CDR3 nucleotides read TGTGCCAGCAGCGTAGGACAGGGAGGCAATGAGCAGTTCTTC. Protein product: CASSVGQGGNEQFF.

The J gene is TRBJ1-2, the V gene TRBV12-3 or TRBV12-4; maybe TRBD1 (5 bases). Deletions cut 6 bases from V and 1 base from J, with 15 bases between. There are 15 residues in the CDR3. Written as DNA, the CDR3 is TGTGCCAGCAGCTCCCGGACATCCATTAACTATGGCTACACCTTC. It yields the protein CASSSRTSINYGYTF.

This clonotype was recorded a few times. V gene TRBV5-1 combines with J gene TRBJ2-1; the D is unclear. The CDR3 has 15 amino acids. Trimming pared 1 base from V and 5 bases from J, leaving 13 bases between. From germline, CDR1 is SGHRS and CDR2 YFSETQ. The CDR3 nucleotides read TGCGCCAGCAGCTTGAACAGTCGACCAGACAATGAGCAGTTCTTC. It translates to CASSLNSRPDNEQFF.

This clonotype appeared a few times. The chain is built from TRBV6-6 and TRBJ2-3, with TRBD2 matching 10 bases. The V gene's germline CDR1 is MNHNY and CDR2 SVGAGI (reference sequence). Losses at the gene ends were 0 bases for V and 2 bases for J; bases not matched to a gene: 11. The CDR3 extends over 19 amino acids. CDR3 amino acids: CASSYSLPSGGLVTDTQYF. In nucleotides, the CDR3 is TGTGCCAGCAGTTACTCGCTGCCTAGCGGGGGCTTAGTCACAGATACGCAGTATTTT.

This clonotype was picked up a small number of times. The chain is built from TRBV27 and TRBJ2-5; D is unresolved. This CDR3 has 14 residues. The V gene lost 6 bases and the J gene lost 1 base, with 12 bases spanning the gap. From germline, CDR1 is MNHEY and CDR2 SMNVEV (reference sequence). The CDR3 protein is CASSNLVGQETQYF. The CDR3 nucleotides are TGTGCCAGCAGCAATCTAGTAGGCCAAGAGACCCAGTACTTC.

In its sample, this clonotype was seen a few times. CDR3 sequence (DNA): TGCGCCAGCAGCCAAGGGGGACTTAGGTCGGACACTGAAGCTTTCTTT. Amino acids: CASSQGGLRSDTEAFF. The V call is TRBV4-1, the J call TRBJ1-1, with a tentative D call TRBD1 (5 bases). The germline V gene has CDR1 MGHRA and CDR2 YSYEKL. With 1 base removed from V and 3 bases from J, the gap between germline ends came to 15 bases. The CDR3 is made up of 16 amino acids.

This clonotype was detected only a few times. V is TRBV9 and J is TRBJ1-2; 7 bases agree with TRBD1. The germline V gene has CDR1 SGDLS and CDR2 YYNGEE. This CDR3 is 16 amino acids long. The junction had 12 bases not matched to a gene; V was cut back by 1 base and J by 6 bases. CDR3 in DNA: TGTGCCAGCAGCGTAAGCAGGGGATCAGGACAGGATGGCTACACCTTC. It translates to CASSVSRGSGQDGYTF.

The chain joins TRBV7-2 to TRBJ2-7; D gene uncertain. Germline V gene sequence: CDR1 SGHTA, CDR2 FQGNSA. Deletions cut 1 base from V and 3 bases from J, with 7 bases between. CDR3 size: 13 residues. CDR3 sequence reads: CASSLGVNYEQYF. The CDR3 DNA reads TGTGCCAGCAGCTTAGGCGTAAACTACGAGCAGTACTTC.

The J gene is TRBJ2-5, the V gene TRBV25-1, with TRBD1 matching 8 bases. The junction had 7 bases not matched to a gene; V was cut back by 4 bases and J by 3 bases. CDR1 MGHDK and CDR2 SYGVNS come from the germline V gene. The CDR3 totals 15 residues. CDR3 nucleotides: TGTGCCAGCAGTGGCCCAGGACAGGGAAAAGAGACCCAGTACTTC. It yields the protein CASSGPGQGKETQYF.

This clonotype has a single count. This chain links TRBV7-9 with TRBJ2-1; no clear D. Germline V gene data show CDR1 as SEHNR and CDR2 as FQNEAQ (reference sequence). V was shortened by 4 bases and J by 7 bases, with 8 bases between the two germline ends. The CDR3 contains 12 residues. The CDR3 DNA reads TGTGCCAGCAGCTCCGAGATGAATGAGCAGTTCTTC. Its translation: CASSSEMNEQFF.

This clonotype was detected a few times. This sequence joins TRBV5-1 and TRBJ2-1, with TRBD2 matching 11 bases. The CDR3 length is 16 residues. The ends lost 4 bases at V and 9 bases at J; junction bases unmatched: 12. Germline V lookup: CDR1 SGHRS, CDR2 YFSETQ. The CDR3 bases are TGCGCCAGCAGCCTAATTAGCGGGAGGGCCGGGGGTGAGCAGTTCTTC. As protein: CASSLISGRAGGEQFF.

V gene TRBV6-5 combines with J gene TRBJ1-1; D perhaps matches TRBD1 (6 bases). The CDR3 runs 15 residues. Between the trimmed V and J ends, which lost 6 bases and 1 base, there was a span of 15 bases. CDR1 is MNHEY, CDR2 SVGAGI, per germline. The CDR3 region has the DNA TGTGCCAGCAGACCTCTCGGACAGAAGAACACTGAAGCTTTCTTT. This gives the protein CASRPLGQKNTEAFF.

This clonotype has only a few counts. The genes are TRBV5-1 and TRBJ1-1, with D possibly being TRBD1 (6 bases). The CDR3 is made up of 14 amino acids. Germline V CDR1 and CDR2: SGHRS, YFSETQ. V dropped 2 bases and J dropped 1 base, with 9 bases sitting between them. CDR3 bases: TGCGCCAGCAGCTTTCAGGGGCAGAACACTGAAGCTTTCTTT. It specifies CASSFQGQNTEAFF.

The chain employs TRBV20-1 and TRBJ2-3; 8 positions match TRBD1. The CDR3 runs to 15 residues. Per the germline V gene, CDR1 is DFQATT and CDR2 is SNEGSKA (reference sequence). J was trimmed by 4 bases and V by 3 bases; bases with no gene match: 9. The CDR3 region has the DNA TGCAGTGCTAGCGAACCCGACAGGGGCGCAGATACGCAGTATTTT. Translation gives CSASEPDRGADTQYF.

The chain links TRBV5-6 to TRBJ2-3; a weak D match, TRBD1 (6 bases). Trimming shortened V by 1 base and J by 2 bases, and 17 bases separated the two germline ends. The CDR3 is made up of 17 amino acids. The germline V gene has CDR1 SGHDT and CDR2 YYEEEE. CDR3 coding DNA: TGTGCCAGCAGCTTGTCAGGGGCGTGGGGGAACACAGATACGCAGTATTTT. Translation: CASSLSGAWGNTDTQYF.

V usage is TRBV5-4 and J usage is TRBJ2-2, with unresolved D. V dropped 2 bases and J dropped 1 base, with 12 bases sitting between them. The CDR3 totals 16 residues. CDR1 and CDR2 (germline): SGHNT, YYREEE (reference sequence). CDR3 sequence reads: CASSFKVAVNTGELFF. The CDR3 DNA reads as TGTGCCAGCAGCTTTAAGGTAGCCGTGAACACCGGGGAGCTGTTTTTT.

V and J are TRBV7-6 and TRBJ1-2, with 10 bases aligning to TRBD1. The junction had 5 bases not matched to a gene; V was cut back by 3 bases and J by 7 bases. Per the germline V gene, CDR1 is SGHVS and CDR2 is FNYEAQ. The length of the CDR3 is 14 residues. The CDR3 DNA reads as TGTGCCAGCAGCTTGGGACAGGGGCTGGTTGGCTACACCTTC. It translates to CASSLGQGLVGYTF.